The entry below describes one T cell receptor beta chain. Its cognate antigen is unknown. This entry belongs to a study of shared clonotypes between healthy human individuals. Regarding the study as a whole: Shared clonotypes across all four donors exceeded non-shared ones in generation probability. Having only a few donors restricted how much genetic and exposure-history diversity was captured. Exclusively blood specimens were collected; tissue repertoires likely differ.

Germline trimming cut 5 bases from V and 6 bases from J; bases unmatched to any gene: 9. Germline CDR1 LNHDA, CDR2 SQIVND (reference sequence). The CDR3 consists of 15 residues. Adults of Caucasian background living in Nashville, Tennessee made up all donors. Using immunoSEQ multiplex PCR, the repertoire was profiled, and TCRdb retains in-frame clones only, with some absent. Of roughly 380,000 clones in the sample, about 96% were seen once. This sequence originates from a man aged 25-45 years in good health. Sequenced material: memory CD8+ T cells sorted from blood. Stated subset: CD45RO+ cells pooled with CCR7-negative TemRA cells. This chain connects TRBV19 to TRBJ1-5, with 8 bases matching TRBD1. CDR3 sequence reads: CASSRSGGGGQPQHF. CDR3 in DNA: TGTGCCAGTAGTCGGTCAGGGGGCGGAGGTCAGCCCCAGCATTTT.